These T cell receptor beta chains were read from a single sample in a study of somatic mutations in cytotoxic T cells in rheumatoid arthritis. The assay was immunoSEQ multiplex PCR, and TCRdb's table has in-frame clones only and misses some. The sample has 7,000 or so clones, around 87% seen once; the top ten hold roughly 15%. The sequenced sample was CD8+ T cells sorted from blood. The receptor source for this set is a man between 40 and 49 years old with rheumatoid arthritis. Each CDR3 is given with its conserved first and last residue. Size is omitted from some rows. Given values are once, few, many or a class for expanded clones.

size,V,CDR3
NA,TRBV14,CASSRQGVTEKLFF
NA,TRBV9,CASSVGQGTTEAFF
few,TRBV4-1,CASSQSGPGRDEKLFF
NA,TRBV7-9,CASSSTGTASNYGYTF
NA,TRBV14,CASSPSYGEENTEAFF
NA,TRBV7-9,CASSRIGTEVETQYF
NA,TRBV7-3,CASSFREGSPLHF
NA,TRBV19,CASSPWDTPGNIQYF
NA,TRBV6-1,CASSDPRASGVWDTQYF
NA,TRBV5-4,CASSLVAGWDQETQYF
once,TRBV29-1,CSVEGQGGETQYF
NA,TRBV2,CASSDWTGEYNEQFF
NA,TRBV11-2,CASSLYQGGNEQFF
NA,TRBV19,CASSTSGQYSNQPQHF
NA,TRBV5-1,CASSLRDRSETQYF
NA,TRBV2,CASSGGGQGSYNEQFF
NA,TRBV7-2,CASSRMRQTHEQYF
NA,TRBV2,CASRNPRDINTQYF
NA,TRBV9,CASSGGTGVYYEQYF
NA,TRBV13,CASSTGGAWDTEAFF
NA,TRBV7-9,CASSHRVSGANVLTF
NA,TRBV5-4,CASSLGQGAREQFF